What follows are 5 T cell receptor beta chains derived from one specimen sequenced in a study of blood T cell repertoires in COVID-19. Profiling relied on immunoSEQ multiplex PCR, and the TCRdb table lists in-frame clones only, not all of them. The profile covers about 74,000 clones, with 70% to 90% appearing a single time and less than 3% taken by the ten largest. Specimen: peripheral blood. The receptors here all came from a man between 65 and 85 years old with active or convalescent COVID-19.

The V gene is TRBV28, the J gene TRBJ2-2; D gene unclear. Trimming pared 5 bases from V and 3 bases from J, leaving 4 bases between. The germline V gene encodes CDR1 MDHEN and CDR2 SYDVKM. The CDR3 covers 12 residues. In DNA, the CDR3 is TGTGCCAGCAGTCGGGACACCGGGGAGCTGTTTTTT. Translation gives CASSRDTGELFF. Filled out from reference TRBV28 and TRBJ2-2, the complete variable domain reads DVKVTQSSRYLVKRTGEKVFLECVQDMDHENMFWYRQDPGLGLRLIYFSYDVKMKEKGDIPEGYSVSREKKERFSLILESASTNQTSMYLCASSRDTGELFFGEGSRLTVL.

Concerning this clone: At one boundary the junction diverges from the germline segment, which might be a read error. Additional DNA sequences in this sample encode the identical CDR3. The V and J genes are TRBV27 and TRBJ2-7; 7 bases align to TRBD2. The germline V gene has CDR1 MNHEY and CDR2 SMNVEV (reference sequence). This CDR3 is 13 amino acids long. The DNA of the CDR3 is TGTGCCAGCAGTTTAAGGGAGGGGTACGAGCAGTATTTC. Amino acid sequence: CASSLREGYEQYF.

The chain has TRBV5-1 and TRBJ2-7, with 13 positions matching TRBD2. After removal of 4 bases from V and 5 bases from J, the junction contained 6 bases not matched to a gene. The CDR3 has 15 residues. The germline V gene has CDR1 SGHRS and CDR2 YFSETQ. CDR3: CASSPGTSGINEQYF. CDR3 sequence (DNA): TGCGCCAGCAGCCCCGGGACTAGCGGGATCAACGAGCAGTACTTC.

The chain uses TRBV27 and TRBJ2-3, with TRBD1 matching 9 bases. The CDR3 extends over 16 amino acids. With V trimmed by 1 base and J by 6 bases, 8 bases remained unmatched. Germline V gene sequence: CDR1 MNHEY, CDR2 SMNVEV (reference sequence). The CDR3 DNA reads as TGTGCCAGCAGTTTATTGGGGACAGGGATCTTCGATACGCAGTATTTT. Its protein product is CASSLLGTGIFDTQYF.

About this clone itself: Because the CDR3's place on the DNA is in doubt, the DNA is left out and the CDR3 is given as listed by TCRdb. This chain's CDR3 is CASTSGDRLNQPQHF. The rearrangement joins TRBV19 to TRBJ1-5. The CDR3 comprises 15 residues, both ends counted. The germline CDR1 and CDR2 sequences are LNHDA and SQIVND (reference sequence).